These 15 T cell receptor beta chains originate from one sample sequenced in a study of cytomegalovirus exposure and HLA in healthy donors. Primers included in the PCR were 60 Vbeta and 13 Jbeta primers. The data were produced by immunoSEQ multiplex PCR, yet TCRdb's version contains in-frame clones alone and is incomplete. Altogether about 120,000 clones are present, 70% to 80% being singletons, with the ten largest covering just under 3%. Specimen: PBMCs. These receptors all stem from a woman in her late teens or twenties in good health and CMV-seropositive.

A single count supports this clone. Here the CDR3 DNA reads TGTGCCAGCAGCCTCGCGGGGTTAAGGAATCAGCCCCAGCATTTT. Protein product: CASSLAGLRNQPQHF. The rearrangement links TRBV7-9 to TRBJ1-5; no firm D call. The CDR3 sequence is 15 residues long. Germline CDR1 reads SEHNR; CDR2 reads FQNEAQ (reference sequence). Deletions cut 5 bases from V and 4 bases from J, with 15 bases between.

The rearrangement joins TRBV18 to TRBJ1-2, with D possibly matching TRBD1 (6 bases). Trimming took off 7 bases at V and 2 bases at J, with 20 bases between the two ends. This CDR3 contains 16 residues. CDR1 and CDR2 from the germline V gene are KGHSH and LQKENI. CDR3 residues: CASFSLLQGANYGYTF. The CDR3 DNA reads as TGTGCCAGCTTTTCACTACTACAGGGTGCCAACTATGGCTACACCTTC. Drawing the rest from reference TRBV18 and TRBJ1-2, the complete variable domain is NAGVMQNPRHLVRRRGQEARLRCSPMKGHSHVYWYRQLPEEGLKFMVYLQKENIIDESGMPKERFSAEFPKEGPSILRIQQVVRGDSAAYFCASFSLLQGANYGYTFGSGTRLTVV.

This clone has a handful of counts. This chain links TRBV6-1 with TRBJ1-2; D remains ambiguous. Trimming pared 8 bases from V and 3 bases from J, leaving 13 bases between. Per germline, CDR1 MNHNS and CDR2 SASEGT. The length of the CDR3 is 13 residues. CDR3: CASDGELDYGYTF. The CDR3 DNA is TGTGCCAGCGACGGGGAGTTGGACTATGGCTACACCTTC.

This clone has just one count. CDR3 in DNA: TGTGCCTGGAACCCCCGACTAGCCCCCTCCTACGAGCAGTACTTC. As protein: CAWNPRLAPSYEQYF. The rearrangement uses TRBV30 and TRBJ2-7; 7 bases match TRBD2. Germline lookup yields CDR1 GTSNPN and CDR2 SVGIG (reference sequence). With 4 bases clipped from V and 0 bases from J, the junction kept 9 bases outside the gene matches. CDR3 length: 15 amino acids.

The genes are TRBV19 and TRBJ1-5; 7 bases fit TRBD1. Per germline, CDR1 LNHDA and CDR2 SQIVND (reference sequence). The CDR3 consists of 14 residues. The junction had 12 bases not matched to a gene; V was cut back by 9 bases and J by 7 bases. DNA for the CDR3: TGTGCCAGCCAGGGGGGCTTATTGAGCCAGCCCCAGCATTTT. This sequence encodes CASQGGLLSQPQHF.

This rearrangement joins TRBV7-3 to TRBJ2-7; TRBD1 aligns across 8 bases. CDR1 and CDR2 (germline): SGHTA, FQGTGA. The CDR3 has 13 residues. V was clipped by 4 bases and J by 7 bases; unmatched bases: 6. The CDR3 bases are TGTGCCAGCAGCTCAAACCGGGACAGGGAGCAGTACTTC. This gives the protein CASSSNRDREQYF.

V and J are TRBV9 and TRBJ1-6; D is possibly TRBD1 (6 bases). The CDR3 has 18 residues. V lost 1 base and J lost 8, with 22 bases in between. Per germline, CDR1 SGDLS and CDR2 YYNGEE. The CDR3 reads CASSVSPVAGALDSPLHF. CDR3 DNA sequence: TGTGCCAGCAGCGTATCCCCCGTTGCGGGGGCGCTGGATTCACCCCTCCACTTT.

This CDR3 is CASSHSTGWRPYEQYF. The CDR3 bases are TGCGCCAGCAGCCATTCGACAGGGTGGAGGCCCTACGAGCAGTACTTC. The V gene is TRBV4-1, the J gene TRBJ2-7; 7 bases are a match to TRBD1. The ends lost 3 bases at V and 2 bases at J; junction bases unmatched: 10. CDR1 and CDR2 from the germline V gene are MGHRA and YSYEKL. This CDR3 region has 16 residues.

The chain couples TRBV28 to TRBJ2-7; 7 positions match TRBD2. The V segment lost 4 bases and the J segment 9 bases; nucleotides outside the gene matches: 18. This CDR3 comprises 16 residues. CDR1 is MDHEN, CDR2 SYDVKM, per germline. CDR3 sequence reads: CASSSPSGRASQGQYF. CDR3 nucleotide sequence: TGTGCCAGCAGTTCCCCTTCGGGGAGGGCCTCCCAGGGGCAGTACTTC.

The genes are TRBV6-5 and TRBJ2-3, with unresolved D. In germline, CDR1 is MNHEY, CDR2 SVGAGI. The CDR3 consists of 13 residues. V was trimmed by 5 bases and J by 2 bases, leaving 8 bases between them. The DNA of the CDR3 is TGTGCCAGCAGTCCAGCGATCACAGATACGCAGTATTTT. This encodes CASSPAITDTQYF.

This clone occurred a few times. The chain uses TRBV6-5 and TRBJ1-5, with D maybe TRBD1 (6 bases). The V gene's germline CDR1 is MNHEY and CDR2 SVGAGI. The CDR3 totals 14 residues. Trimming removed 5 bases at V and 7 bases at J, with 15 bases between. The CDR3 DNA reads TGTGCCAGCAGTGAATCCCCCCAGGGGCAGCCCCAGCATTTT. Translation: CASSESPQGQPQHF.

J is TRBJ2-5 and V is TRBV2, with D perhaps TRBD1 (5 bases). This CDR3 has 14 residues. Germline V CDR1 and CDR2: SNHLY, FYNNEI. The ends were cut back, 5 bases at V and 4 bases at J, with 14 bases in the middle. The DNA of the CDR3 is TGTGCCAGCAGTTGGACACAAAGGGCAGAGACCCAGTACTTC. This sequence encodes CASSWTQRAETQYF.

The J gene is TRBJ2-1, the V gene TRBV7-9, with D possibly matching TRBD2 (5 bases). This CDR3 is 15 amino acids long. Germline V gene lookup returns CDR1 SEHNR and CDR2 FQNEAQ (reference sequence). Deletions cut 4 bases from V and 9 bases from J, with 19 bases between. CDR3 amino acids: CASSSMVERKGEQFF. The CDR3 coding sequence is TGTGCCAGCAGCTCTATGGTTGAGCGGAAAGGTGAGCAGTTCTTC.

This chain connects TRBV5-4 to TRBJ2-5; D not certain. Trimming stripped 1 base from V and 0 bases from J, with 7 bases between. In germline, CDR1 is SGHNT, CDR2 YYREEE (reference sequence). The CDR3 length is 14 residues. The CDR3, as DNA: TGTGCCAGCAGCTTGACAGAGTACCAAGAGACCCAGTACTTC. Translated: CASSLTEYQETQYF.

In DNA form, the CDR3 reads TGTGCCAGCAGTGCCCCGGGCGGGGGGACTGAAGCTTTCTTT. Protein: CASSAPGGGTEAFF. This chain uses TRBV28 with TRBJ1-1; tentative D call: TRBD1 (5 bases). Germline CDR1 MDHEN, CDR2 SYDVKM. The ends were cut back, 5 bases at V and 5 bases at J, with 15 bases in the middle. The CDR3 runs to 14 residues.